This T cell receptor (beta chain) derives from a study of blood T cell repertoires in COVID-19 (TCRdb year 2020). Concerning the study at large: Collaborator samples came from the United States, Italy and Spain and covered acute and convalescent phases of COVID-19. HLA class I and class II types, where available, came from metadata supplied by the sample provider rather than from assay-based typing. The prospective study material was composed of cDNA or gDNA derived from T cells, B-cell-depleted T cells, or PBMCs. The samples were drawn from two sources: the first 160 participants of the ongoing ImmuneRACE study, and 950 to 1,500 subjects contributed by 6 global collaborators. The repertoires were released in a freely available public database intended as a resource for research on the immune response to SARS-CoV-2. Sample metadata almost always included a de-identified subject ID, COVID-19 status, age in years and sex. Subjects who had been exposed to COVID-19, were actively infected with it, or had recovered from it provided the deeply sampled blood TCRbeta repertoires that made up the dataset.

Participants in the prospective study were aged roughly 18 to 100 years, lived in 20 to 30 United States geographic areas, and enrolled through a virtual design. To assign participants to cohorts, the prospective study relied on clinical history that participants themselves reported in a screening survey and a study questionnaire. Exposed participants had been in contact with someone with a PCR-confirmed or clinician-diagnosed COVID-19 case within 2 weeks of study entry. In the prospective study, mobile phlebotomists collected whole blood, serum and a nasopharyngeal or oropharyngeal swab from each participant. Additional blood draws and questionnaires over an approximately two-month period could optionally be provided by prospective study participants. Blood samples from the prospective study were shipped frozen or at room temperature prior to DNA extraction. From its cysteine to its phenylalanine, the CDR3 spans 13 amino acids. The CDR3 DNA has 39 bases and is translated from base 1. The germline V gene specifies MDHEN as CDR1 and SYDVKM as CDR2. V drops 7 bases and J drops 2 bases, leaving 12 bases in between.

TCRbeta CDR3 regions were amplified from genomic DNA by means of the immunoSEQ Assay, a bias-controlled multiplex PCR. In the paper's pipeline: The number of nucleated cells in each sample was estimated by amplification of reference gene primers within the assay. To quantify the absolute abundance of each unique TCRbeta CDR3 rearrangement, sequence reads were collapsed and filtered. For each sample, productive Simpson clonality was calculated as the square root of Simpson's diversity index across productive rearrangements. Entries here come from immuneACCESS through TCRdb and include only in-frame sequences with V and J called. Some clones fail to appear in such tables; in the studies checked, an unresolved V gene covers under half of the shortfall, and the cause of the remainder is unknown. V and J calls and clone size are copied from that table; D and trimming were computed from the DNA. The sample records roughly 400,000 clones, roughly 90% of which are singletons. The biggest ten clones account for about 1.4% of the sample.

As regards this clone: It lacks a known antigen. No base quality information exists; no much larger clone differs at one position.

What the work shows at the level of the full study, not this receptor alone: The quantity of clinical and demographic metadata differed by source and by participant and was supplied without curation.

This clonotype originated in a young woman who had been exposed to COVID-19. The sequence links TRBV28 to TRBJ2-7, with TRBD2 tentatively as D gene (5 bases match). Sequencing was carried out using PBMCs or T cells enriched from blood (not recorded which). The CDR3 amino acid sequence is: CASKWTSTYEQYF. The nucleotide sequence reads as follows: TGTGCCAGCAAATGGACTTCAACCTACGAGCAGTACTTC.